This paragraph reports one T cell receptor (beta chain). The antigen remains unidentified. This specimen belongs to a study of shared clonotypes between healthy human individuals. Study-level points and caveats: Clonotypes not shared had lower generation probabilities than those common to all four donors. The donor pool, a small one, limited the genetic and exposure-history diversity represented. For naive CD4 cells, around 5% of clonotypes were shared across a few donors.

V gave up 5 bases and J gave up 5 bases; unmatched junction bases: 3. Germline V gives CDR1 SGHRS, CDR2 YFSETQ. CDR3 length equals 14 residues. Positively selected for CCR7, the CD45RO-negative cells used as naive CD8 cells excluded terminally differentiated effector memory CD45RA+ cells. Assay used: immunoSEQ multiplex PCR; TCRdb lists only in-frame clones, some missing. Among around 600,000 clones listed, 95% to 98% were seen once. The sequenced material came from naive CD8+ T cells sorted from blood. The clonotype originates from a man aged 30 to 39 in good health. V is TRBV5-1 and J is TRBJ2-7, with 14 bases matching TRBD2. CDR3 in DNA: TGCGCCAGCAGGGGGACTAGCGGGAGTCACGAGCAGTACTTC. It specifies CASRGTSGSHEQYF.